The present entry profiles one T cell receptor (beta chain) with its context. Trimming left V 1 base short and J 2 bases short, with 12 bases between. CDR1 is LNHDA, CDR2 SQIVND, per germline (reference sequence). The CDR3 contains 15 residues. This entry comes from a study of cytotoxic CD8 clonotypes in ibrutinib-treated CLL. Method: immunoSEQ multiplex PCR; TCRdb's copy keeps in-frame clones and lacks some. The data hold some 200,000 clones, with around 70% observed a single time. This specimen consisted of PBMCs, obtained after 24 months of ibrutinib treatment. This chain links TRBV19 with TRBJ2-7; D possibly corresponds to TRBD2 (6 bases). The TCR originated in a human donor with chronic lymphocytic leukemia. CDR3 protein: CASSIGREEAYEQYF. DNA for the CDR3: TGTGCCAGTAGTATAGGCAGGGAGGAAGCCTACGAGCAGTACTTC.